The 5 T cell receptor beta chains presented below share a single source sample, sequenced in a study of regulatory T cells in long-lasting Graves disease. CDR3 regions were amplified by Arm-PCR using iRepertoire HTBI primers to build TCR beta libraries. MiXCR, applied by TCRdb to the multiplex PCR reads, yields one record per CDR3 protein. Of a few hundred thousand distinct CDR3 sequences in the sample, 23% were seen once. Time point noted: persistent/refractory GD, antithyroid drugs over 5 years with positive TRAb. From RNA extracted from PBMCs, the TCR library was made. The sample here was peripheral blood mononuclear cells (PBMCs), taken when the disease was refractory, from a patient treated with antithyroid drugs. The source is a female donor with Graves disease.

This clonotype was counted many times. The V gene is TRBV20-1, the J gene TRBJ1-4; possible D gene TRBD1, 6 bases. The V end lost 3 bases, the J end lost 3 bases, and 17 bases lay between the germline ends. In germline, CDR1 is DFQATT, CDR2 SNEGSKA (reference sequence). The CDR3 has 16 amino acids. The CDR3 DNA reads TGCAGTGCTAGTTTTCCCAGGGGAGTTTCTAATGAAAAACTGTTTTTT. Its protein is CSASFPRGVSNEKLFF.

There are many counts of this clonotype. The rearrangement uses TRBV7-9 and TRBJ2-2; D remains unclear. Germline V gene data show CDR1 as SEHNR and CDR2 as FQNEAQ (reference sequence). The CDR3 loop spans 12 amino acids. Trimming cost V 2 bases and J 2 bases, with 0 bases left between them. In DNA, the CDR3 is TGTGCCAGCAGCTTAAACACCGGGGAGCTGTTTTTT. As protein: CASSLNTGELFF.

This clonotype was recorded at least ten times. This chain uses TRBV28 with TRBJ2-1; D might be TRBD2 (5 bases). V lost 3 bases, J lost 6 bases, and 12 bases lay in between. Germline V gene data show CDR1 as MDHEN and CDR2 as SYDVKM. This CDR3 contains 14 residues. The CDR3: CASSFERGSNEQFF. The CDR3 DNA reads TGTGCCAGCAGTTTCGAACGGGGTAGCAATGAGCAGTTCTTC.

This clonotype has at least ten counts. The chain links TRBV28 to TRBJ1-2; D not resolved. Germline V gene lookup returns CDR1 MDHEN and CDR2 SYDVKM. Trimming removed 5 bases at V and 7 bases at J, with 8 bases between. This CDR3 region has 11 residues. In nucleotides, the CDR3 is TGTGCCAGCAGTACCCTGGGTGGCTACACCTTC. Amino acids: CASSTLGGYTF.

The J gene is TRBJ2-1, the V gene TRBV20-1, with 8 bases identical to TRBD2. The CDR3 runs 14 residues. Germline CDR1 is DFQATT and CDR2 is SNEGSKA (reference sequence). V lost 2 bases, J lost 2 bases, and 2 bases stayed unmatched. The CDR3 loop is CSARTSGAYNEQFF. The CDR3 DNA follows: TGCAGTGCTAGAACTAGCGGAGCCTACAATGAGCAGTTCTTC.